The 31 T cell receptor beta chains given below trace back to one sample, sequenced in a study of Graves' ophthalmopathy and Graves' hyperthyroidism. Researchers took RNA transcripts and amplified TCR beta CDR3 regions from them. The workflow started with a first-round RT-PCR run with HTBI primers and then moved on to a second-round multiplex PCR. TCRdb re-called the multiplex PCR reads through MiXCR, storing one row per CDR3 protein. This sample yields roughly 610,000 distinct CDR3 sequences, of which about 20% are seen a single time; approximately 6.9% belongs to the top ten. Material for sequencing was peripheral blood. The source of these receptors is a woman between 18 and 29 years old with stable Graves' hyperthyroidism. Some clones in this sample may be carry-over from other donors' samples.

This clonotype was found many times. The chain links TRBV5-1 to TRBJ1-5; 10 nucleotides line up with TRBD1. This CDR3 has 15 amino acids. Trimming at V came to 3 bases and at J to 5 bases, leaving 5 bases not matched to a gene. Germline V gene data show CDR1 as SGHRS and CDR2 as YFSETQ. The CDR3 here is CASSSTGGAYQPQHF. The CDR3 nucleotides read TGCGCCAGCAGCTCGACAGGGGGCGCATATCAGCCCCAGCATTTT. The full variable domain, its missing parts supplied by reference TRBV5-1 and TRBJ1-5, is KAGVTQTPRYLIKTRGQQVTLSCSPISGHRSVSWYQQTPGQGLQFLFEYFSETQRNKGNFPGRFSGRQFSNSRSEMNVSTLELGDSALYLCASSSTGGAYQPQHFGDGTRLSIL.

At least ten counts were recorded for this clonotype. The chain combines TRBV11-1 with TRBJ1-1, with 7 bases aligning to TRBD1. V lost 7 bases and J lost 3; bases outside the gene matches: 14. The CDR3 has 16 residues. Germline CDR1 SGHAT, CDR2 FQDESV (reference sequence). The DNA of the CDR3 is TGTGCCAGCACGGGGGAGGGGGCTACACTTTACACTGAAGCTTTCTTT. Translation: CASTGEGATLYTEAFF.

This clonotype has more than one count but fewer than ten. The V and J genes are TRBV6-2 or TRBV6-3 and TRBJ2-7; D call uncertain. This CDR3 region has 13 residues. Between the trimmed V and J ends, which lost 2 bases and 3 bases, there was a span of 8 bases. The germline V gene encodes CDR1 MNHEY and CDR2 SVGEGT. CDR3 DNA sequence: TGTGCCAGCAGTTACAACAGATACTACGAGCAGTACTTC. Protein product: CASSYNRYYEQYF.

This clonotype has a count of ten or more. The V gene is TRBV30, the J gene TRBJ2-7, with a tentative D call TRBD1 (5 bases). Deletions cut 5 bases from V and 4 bases from J, with 18 bases between. The CDR3 contains 14 residues. The germline V gene has CDR1 GTSNPN and CDR2 SVGIG (reference sequence). Written as DNA, the CDR3 is TGTGCCTGGGAGCAGGGTAGCAGAGGTTACGAGCAGTACTTC. This gives the protein CAWEQGSRGYEQYF.

In this sample, this clonotype turned up many times. The gene calls are TRBV28 and TRBJ2-5, with a possible D match to TRBD1 (5 bases). Germline V lookup: CDR1 MDHEN, CDR2 SYDVKM. V shed 3 bases and J shed 5 bases, with 16 bases lying between them. This CDR3 has 15 residues. The CDR3 protein is CASSFSQPGYETQYF. CDR3 DNA: TGTGCCAGCAGTTTCTCACAGCCAGGGTACGAGACCCAGTACTTC. The full variable domain, rest sourced from reference TRBV28 and TRBJ2-5, is DVKVTQSSRYLVKRTGEKVFLECVQDMDHENMFWYRQDPGLGLRLIYFSYDVKMKEKGDIPEGYSVSREKKERFSLILESASTNQTSMYLCASSFSQPGYETQYFGPGTRLLVL.

In its sample, this clonotype was seen many times. The chain has TRBV19 and TRBJ1-6, with 7 positions matching TRBD1. CDR3 length equals 15 residues. V lost 3 bases to trimming and J lost 5 bases; unmatched junction nucleotides: 4. Germline CDR1 LNHDA, CDR2 SQIVND (reference sequence). The CDR3 loop is CASSIEGADNSPLHF. The CDR3 nucleotides read TGTGCCAGTAGTATCGAGGGGGCGGATAATTCACCCCTCCACTTT. Variable domain in full (rest from reference TRBV19 and TRBJ1-6): DGGITQSPKYLFRKEGQNVTLSCEQNLNHDAMYWYRQDPGQGLRLIYYSQIVNDFQKGDIAEGYSVSREKKESFPLTVTSAQKNPTAFYLCASSIEGADNSPLHFGNGTRLTVT.

This chain uses TRBV12-3 or TRBV12-4 with TRBJ1-1; unclear D gene. The CDR3 has 14 residues. Between the trimmed V and J ends, which lost 1 base and 11 bases, there was a span of 17 bases. In nucleotides, the CDR3 is TGTGCCAGCAGTTTAGGAAAGGTCCCCCGAAATGCTTTCTTT. Protein sequence: CASSLGKVPRNAFF.

This clonotype was observed a handful of times. The chain couples TRBV28 to TRBJ2-5; perhaps TRBD2 as D (6 bases). V was shortened by 6 bases and J by 3 bases, with 8 bases between the two germline ends. Germline CDR1 is MDHEN and CDR2 is SYDVKM. The CDR3 runs 12 residues. In DNA, the CDR3 is TGTGCCAGCAGGGACTACAAAGAGACCCAGTACTTC. Amino acid sequence: CASRDYKETQYF.

In this sample, this clonotype turned up many times. The chain uses TRBV28 and TRBJ1-3; the D is unclear. From germline, CDR1 is MDHEN and CDR2 SYDVKM. The CDR3 has 14 amino acids. V gave up 6 bases and J gave up 0 bases, with 9 bases separating them. The CDR3 DNA sequence: TGTGCCAGCAGGAAACTGGGCTCTGGAAACACCATATATTTT. Protein product: CASRKLGSGNTIYF.

This clonotype has just a few counts. V and J are TRBV19 and TRBJ2-3; D gene uncertain. This CDR3 comprises 15 residues. Trimming cost V 4 bases and J 1 base, with 12 bases left between them. The germline V gene encodes CDR1 LNHDA and CDR2 SQIVND (reference sequence). CDR3 bases: TGTGCCAGTAGTAGGATTAGCATCGGCACAGATACGCAGTATTTT. It encodes CASSRISIGTDTQYF.

The CDR3 is CASSSFPGHSTSEQYF. CDR3 coding DNA: TGTGCCAGCAGCTCCTTTCCGGGCCACTCTACCAGCGAGCAGTACTTC. This chain links TRBV11-1 with TRBJ2-7; no clear D. The V end lost 4 bases, the J end lost 6 bases, and 22 bases lay between the germline ends. The CDR3 contains 16 residues. Germline V gene lookup returns CDR1 SGHAT and CDR2 FQDESV (reference sequence).

This clonotype was seen ten or more times. The chain joins TRBV6-2 or TRBV6-3 to TRBJ2-2; D is unresolved. Germline V CDR1 and CDR2: MNHEY, SVGEGT. The CDR3 is 13 amino acids. Trimming pared 2 bases from V and 3 bases from J, leaving 4 bases between. DNA for the CDR3: TGTGCCAGCAGTTACAGGGACACCGGGGAGCTGTTTTTT. Its translation is CASSYRDTGELFF.

This clonotype appeared many times. The chain is built from TRBV28 and TRBJ2-7; 8 nucleotides agree with TRBD1. The CDR3 covers 17 residues. V gave up 6 bases and J gave up 1 base; unmatched junction bases: 14. The V gene's germline CDR1 is MDHEN and CDR2 SYDVKM. This CDR3 reads CASRLLPGQGDSYEQYF. DNA of the CDR3: TGTGCCAGCAGATTACTGCCCGGACAGGGTGATTCCTACGAGCAGTACTTC.

This clonotype showed up many times. CDR3 coding DNA: TGCAGTGCTCCCGTATGGGACAGGGGGAGTGAGACCCAGTACTTC. Amino acid sequence: CSAPVWDRGSETQYF. The rearrangement uses TRBV20-1 and TRBJ2-5, with 11 bases identical to TRBD1. This CDR3 region has 15 residues. J gave up 5 bases and V 5 bases, and 10 bases lay outside the gene matches. The V gene's germline CDR1 is DFQATT and CDR2 SNEGSKA (reference sequence).

This clonotype occurred a few times. The chain employs TRBV28 and TRBJ2-5; D is perhaps TRBD2 (7 bases). Between the trimmed V and J ends, which lost 6 bases and 4 bases, there was a span of 12 bases. The CDR3 is made up of 13 amino acids. Germline lookup yields CDR1 MDHEN and CDR2 SYDVKM. CDR3 amino acids: CASRDRGAETQYF. Written as DNA, the CDR3 is TGTGCCAGCAGAGACCGGGGGGCAGAGACCCAGTACTTC. The entire variable domain, with the rest obtained from reference TRBV28 and TRBJ2-5, is as follows: DVKVTQSSRYLVKRTGEKVFLECVQDMDHENMFWYRQDPGLGLRLIYFSYDVKMKEKGDIPEGYSVSREKKERFSLILESASTNQTSMYLCASRDRGAETQYFGPGTRLLVL.

The table lists this clonotype with many counts. CDR3 sequence (DNA): TGCAGTGCTAGAGAGGGTTCAAGGGTAGGTACTGAAGCTTTCTTT. Encoded protein: CSAREGSRVGTEAFF. This chain joins TRBV20-1 and TRBJ1-1; no definite D call. CDR1 and CDR2 (germline): DFQATT, SNEGSKA (reference sequence). The CDR3 runs to 15 residues. V lost 0 bases to trimming and J lost 5 bases, with 16 bases between them.

This clonotype was found a few times. The rearrangement links TRBV28 to TRBJ2-7; 7 bases fit TRBD1. V was pared by 5 bases and J by 7 bases, with 11 bases of the junction left unmatched. The CDR3 is 14 amino acids. Per germline, CDR1 MDHEN and CDR2 SYDVKM. DNA of the CDR3: TGTGCCAGCAGTGGGGACAGTCGTTTGAGGGAGCAGTACTTC. It codes for CASSGDSRLREQYF. Drawing the rest from reference TRBV28 and TRBJ2-7, the complete variable domain is DVKVTQSSRYLVKRTGEKVFLECVQDMDHENMFWYRQDPGLGLRLIYFSYDVKMKEKGDIPEGYSVSREKKERFSLILESASTNQTSMYLCASSGDSRLREQYFGPGTRLTVT.

Many counts were recorded for this clonotype. The chain combines TRBV12-3 or TRBV12-4 with TRBJ2-5; a possible D gene is TRBD2 (6 bases). The CDR3 is 14 amino acids. The V end was cut by 5 bases, the J end by 2 bases, with 12 bases between. The CDR3 DNA follows: TGTGCCAGCAGTAGCTCGGGACTTCAAGAGACCCAGTACTTC. It encodes CASSSSGLQETQYF.

This clonotype showed up many times. The chain joins TRBV12-3 or TRBV12-4 to TRBJ1-2, with no clear D. This CDR3 is built from 13 residues. Trimming took off 6 bases at V and 8 bases at J, with 16 bases between the two ends. The CDR3 spells CASSPLDGEGYTF. The CDR3 DNA is TGTGCCAGCAGCCCCCTGGACGGAGAGGGCTACACCTTC.

Many counts were recorded for this clonotype. The CDR3 bases are TGTGCCAGCAGTTTCTTTGCGGGTAAAAGTGCTGAAGCTTTCTTT. Its protein is CASSFFAGKSAEAFF. V gene TRBV28 combines with J gene TRBJ1-1; D not resolved. CDR3 length equals 15 residues. Trimming cost V 3 bases and J 6 bases, with 17 bases left between them. In germline, CDR1 is MDHEN, CDR2 SYDVKM.

The table lists this clonotype with many counts. This chain connects TRBV29-1 to TRBJ1-1; 9 bases fit TRBD1. Germline trimming cut 6 bases from V and 10 bases from J; bases unmatched to any gene: 12. CDR1 and CDR2 (germline): SQVTM, ANQGSEA. The CDR3 contains 13 residues. The CDR3: CSVWTGAYLGAFF. DNA for the CDR3: TGCAGCGTCTGGACAGGGGCCTACCTGGGAGCTTTCTTT. Variable domain in full (rest from reference TRBV29-1 and TRBJ1-1): SAVISQKPSRDICQRGTSLTIQCQVDSQVTMMFWYRQQPGQSLTLIATANQGSEATYESGFVIDKFPISRPNLTFSTLTVSNMSPEDSSIYLCSVWTGAYLGAFFGQGTRLTVV.

This clonotype was seen only a few times. This chain uses TRBV27 with TRBJ2-7, with unresolved D. In germline, CDR1 is MNHEY, CDR2 SMNVEV (reference sequence). This CDR3 region has 12 residues. Trimming pared 2 bases from V and 6 bases from J, leaving 8 bases between. CDR3 sequence (DNA): TGTGCCAGCAGTTTACATGGCGGCGAGCAGTACTTC. Translation gives CASSLHGGEQYF.

The chain recombines TRBV6-2 or TRBV6-3 with TRBJ2-7, with a possible D match to TRBD2 (6 bases). CDR3 length: 18 amino acids. V lost 7 bases and J lost 1, with 26 bases in between. CDR1 and CDR2 from the germline V gene are MNHEY and SVGEGT. DNA of the CDR3: TGTGCCAGCACCCCGGAGGGCCTAAGTTTTTGGGCTTCCTACGAGCAGTACTTC. Its protein is CASTPEGLSFWASYEQYF.

This clonotype has ten or more counts. The chain joins TRBV6-1 to TRBJ2-5, with TRBD1 matching 12 bases. Looked up from germline, CDR1 is MNHNS and CDR2 is SASEGT. J gave up 5 bases and V 6 bases, and 7 bases lay outside the gene matches. This CDR3 has 15 residues. CDR3 region: CASRGQGAFRETQYF. Written as DNA, the CDR3 is TGTGCCAGCAGGGGACAGGGGGCGTTCAGGGAGACCCAGTACTTC.

Ten or more counts support this clonotype. The genes are TRBV28 and TRBJ1-5; TRBD1 might be the D (5 bases). Between the trimmed V and J ends, which lost 6 bases and 6 bases, there was a span of 12 bases. The germline gives CDR1 MDHEN, CDR2 SYDVKM. The CDR3 runs to 13 residues. The chain's CDR3 is CASRKQVVQPQHF. CDR3 DNA sequence: TGTGCCAGCAGGAAACAGGTAGTTCAGCCCCAGCATTTT.

This sequence joins TRBV28 and TRBJ1-2; 10 bases line up with TRBD1. J lost 6 bases, V lost 8 bases, and 18 bases had no gene match. CDR1 is MDHEN and CDR2 is SYDVKM in the germline V gene. The CDR3 contains 17 residues. This CDR3 is CASGAPGQGYVGNGYTF. The CDR3 DNA is TGTGCCAGCGGAGCGCCGGGACAGGGGTATGTCGGAAATGGCTACACCTTC.

This clonotype has a count of ten or more. J is TRBJ2-5 and V is TRBV20-1; the D call may be TRBD1 or TRBD2 (5 bases each). CDR1 DFQATT and CDR2 SNEGSKA come from the germline V gene (reference sequence). The length of the CDR3 is 14 residues. With 5 bases removed from V and 5 bases from J, the gap between germline ends came to 18 bases. CDR3 bases: TGCAGTGCTGTGCTAGGGGCGCGCGGGGAGACCCAGTACTTC. Translated: CSAVLGARGETQYF.

This clonotype was counted many times. The V and J genes are TRBV15 and TRBJ2-2; no reliable D call. The CDR3 spans 17 residues. Trimming left V 1 base short and J 0 bases short, with 12 bases between. Germline CDR1 and CDR2: LNHNV and YYDKDF (reference sequence). The CDR3 coding sequence is TGTGCCACCAGCAGAGCAGGATATTCCCCGAACACCGGGGAGCTGTTTTTT. Translated, it gives CATSRAGYSPNTGELFF. Looking up the rest from reference TRBV15 and TRBJ2-2 gives the full variable domain: DAMVIQNPRYQVTQFGKPVTLSCSQTLNHNVMYWYQQKSSQAPKLLFHYYDKDFNNEADTPDNFQSRRPNTSFCFLDIRSPGLGDTAMYLCATSRAGYSPNTGELFFGEGSRLTVL.

The sample holds many counts of this clonotype. J is TRBJ2-5 and V is TRBV6-5; D unresolved. Trimming left V 0 bases short and J 5 bases short, with 4 bases between. CDR1 is MNHEY and CDR2 is SVGAGI in the germline V gene. The CDR3 covers 12 residues. The CDR3 coding sequence is TGTGCCAGCAGTTACTCGTGGGAGACCCAGTACTTC. Its translation is CASSYSWETQYF.

As for this clonotype: A junction end diverges from the germline sequence, so it may reflect a read error. This sequence joins TRBV5-1 and TRBJ2-2; 9 nucleotides agree with TRBD1. CDR3 length: 15 residues. The germline V gene encodes CDR1 SGHRS and CDR2 YFSETQ. CDR3 region: CASSVRDRATGELCF. The CDR3 DNA reads as TGCGCCAGCAGCGTCCGGGACAGGGCGACCGGGGAGCTGTGTTTT.

This clonotype has a count of ten or more. The chain is built from TRBV5-1 and TRBJ2-2, with a weak D call TRBD2 (5 bases). The CDR3 sequence is 13 residues long. The germline V gene encodes CDR1 SGHRS and CDR2 YFSETQ. V lost 2 bases, J lost 6 bases, and 8 bases lay in between. The CDR3 DNA follows: TGCGCCAGCAGCTTCCGGAGGCCCGGGGAGCTGTTTTTT. It codes for CASSFRRPGELFF.